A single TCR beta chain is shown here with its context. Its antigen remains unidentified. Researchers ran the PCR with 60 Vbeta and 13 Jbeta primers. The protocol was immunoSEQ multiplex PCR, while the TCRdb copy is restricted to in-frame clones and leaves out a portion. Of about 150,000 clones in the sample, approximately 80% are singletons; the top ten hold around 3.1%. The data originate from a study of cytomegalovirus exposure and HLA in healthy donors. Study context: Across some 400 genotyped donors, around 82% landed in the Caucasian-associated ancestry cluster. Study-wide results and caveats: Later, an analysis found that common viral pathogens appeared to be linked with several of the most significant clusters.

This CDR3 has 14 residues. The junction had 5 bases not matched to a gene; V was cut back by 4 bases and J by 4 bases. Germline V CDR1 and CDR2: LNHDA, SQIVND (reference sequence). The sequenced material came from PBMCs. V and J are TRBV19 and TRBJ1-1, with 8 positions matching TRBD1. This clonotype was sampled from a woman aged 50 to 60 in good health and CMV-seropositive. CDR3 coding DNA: TGTGCCAGTAGTACCGGGACAGGTCGCACTGAAGCTTTCTTT. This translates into CASSTGTGRTEAFF.